This T cell receptor beta chain was profiled in a study of beta chain features in type 1 diabetes. Findings and caveats of the study: Researchers report that Type 1 diabetes patients had moderately but significantly shorter TCRB CDR3s across all four CD4+ subsets.

This clone was counted only a few times. Its specificity is unknown. All of the isolated RNA was reverse transcribed, so expressed TCRB transcripts were sequenced. This table comes from immunoSEQ multiplex PCR, and its TCRdb copy is limited to in-frame clones, with some not included. The sample records hundreds of thousands of clones, roughly 12% being singletons. In germline, CDR1 is SGHTA, CDR2 FQGTGA. V was cut by 5 bases and J by 6 bases, with 10 bases left in between. The CDR3 extends over 12 amino acids. Material for sequencing was naive CD4+ T cells from blood. This clonotype was sampled from a man between 18 and 29 years old with type 1 diabetes. V usage is TRBV7-3 and J usage is TRBJ1-1, with no clear D. The CDR3 nucleotides are TGTGCCAGCAGCCTATCGGGGTCTGAAGCTTTCTTT. Translation: CASSLSGSEAFF.